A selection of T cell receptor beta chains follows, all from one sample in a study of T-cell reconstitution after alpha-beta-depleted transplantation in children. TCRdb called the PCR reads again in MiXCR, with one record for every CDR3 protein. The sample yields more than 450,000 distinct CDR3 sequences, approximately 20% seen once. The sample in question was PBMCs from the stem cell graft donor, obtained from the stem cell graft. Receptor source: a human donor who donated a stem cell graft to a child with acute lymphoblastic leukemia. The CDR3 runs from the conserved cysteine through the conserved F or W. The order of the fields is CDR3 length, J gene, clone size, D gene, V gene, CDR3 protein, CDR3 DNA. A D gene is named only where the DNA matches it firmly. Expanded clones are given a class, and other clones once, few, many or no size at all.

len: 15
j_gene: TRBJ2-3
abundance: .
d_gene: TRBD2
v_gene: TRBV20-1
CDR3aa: CSARDLAEPTDTQYF
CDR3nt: TGCAGTGCTAGAGATCTAGCGGAACCCACAGATACGCAGTATTTT

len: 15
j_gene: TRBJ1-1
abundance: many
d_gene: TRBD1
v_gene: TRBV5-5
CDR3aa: CASSLTDRANTEAFF
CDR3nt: TGTGCCAGCAGCTTAACTGACAGGGCGAACACTGAAGCTTTCTTT

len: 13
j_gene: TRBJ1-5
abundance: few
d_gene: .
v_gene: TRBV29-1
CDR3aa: CSVAISSNQPQHF
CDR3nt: TGCAGCGTTGCTATTAGTAGCAATCAGCCCCAGCATTTT

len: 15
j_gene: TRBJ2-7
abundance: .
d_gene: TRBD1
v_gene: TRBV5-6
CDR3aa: CASSGWTGGRYEQYF
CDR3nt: TGTGCCAGCAGCGGATGGACAGGGGGAAGGTACGAGCAGTACTTC

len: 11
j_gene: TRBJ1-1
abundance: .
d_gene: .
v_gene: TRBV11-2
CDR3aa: CASRLGGIAFF
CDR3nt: TGTGCCAGCCGCTTAGGGGGGATCGCTTTCTTT

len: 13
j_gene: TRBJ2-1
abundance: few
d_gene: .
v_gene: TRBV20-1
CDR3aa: CSARRTTYNEQFF
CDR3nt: TGCAGTGCTAGAAGGACTACTTACAATGAGCAGTTCTTC

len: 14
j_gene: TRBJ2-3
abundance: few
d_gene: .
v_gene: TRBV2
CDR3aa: CASSALAYTDTQYF
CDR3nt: TGTGCCAGCAGTGCCCTAGCTTATACAGATACGCAGTATTTT

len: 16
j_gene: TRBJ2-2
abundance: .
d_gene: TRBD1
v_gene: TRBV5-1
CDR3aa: CASSSKWDRESGELFF
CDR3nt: TGCGCCAGCAGCTCTAAGTGGGACAGGGAGTCCGGGGAGCTGTTTTTT

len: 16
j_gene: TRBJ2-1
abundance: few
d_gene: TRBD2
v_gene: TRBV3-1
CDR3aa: CASSQPRTSGNNEQFF
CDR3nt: TGTGCCAGCAGCCAACCCCGGACTAGCGGTAACAATGAGCAGTTCTTC

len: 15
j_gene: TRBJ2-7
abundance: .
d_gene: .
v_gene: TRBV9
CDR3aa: CASSVIGGEIGEQYF
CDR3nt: TGTGCCAGCAGCGTTATTGGGGGAGAGATCGGCGAGCAGTACTTC